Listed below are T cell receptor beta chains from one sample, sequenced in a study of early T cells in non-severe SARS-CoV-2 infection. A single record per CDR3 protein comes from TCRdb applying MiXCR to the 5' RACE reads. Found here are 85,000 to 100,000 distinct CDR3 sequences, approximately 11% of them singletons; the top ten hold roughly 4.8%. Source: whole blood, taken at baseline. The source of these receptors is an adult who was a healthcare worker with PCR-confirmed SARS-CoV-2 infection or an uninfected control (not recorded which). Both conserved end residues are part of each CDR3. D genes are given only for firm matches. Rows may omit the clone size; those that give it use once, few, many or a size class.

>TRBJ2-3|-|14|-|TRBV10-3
TGTGCCATCAGTGAGGGCGGGGTCACAGATACGCAGTATTTT
CAISEGGVTDTQYF
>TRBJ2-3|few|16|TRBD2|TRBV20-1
TGCAGTGCTAGACCGGCTAGCGGGAGGGAGGTAGATACGCAGTATTTT
CSARPASGREVDTQYF
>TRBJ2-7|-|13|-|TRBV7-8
TGTGCCAGTGTACGACTCGGCTCCTACGAGCAGTACTTC
CASVRLGSYEQYF
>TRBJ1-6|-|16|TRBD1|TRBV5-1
TGCGCCAGCAGCTCCGGGACAGGGGCAGGGAATTCACCCCTCCACTTT
CASSSGTGAGNSPLHF
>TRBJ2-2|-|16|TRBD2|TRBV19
TGTGCCAGTAGTTTGACTAGCGGGAGTGTCACCGGGGAGCTGTTTTTT
CASSLTSGSVTGELFF
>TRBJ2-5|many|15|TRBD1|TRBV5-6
TGTGCCAGCAGCGGCGCGGGACAGGGCCCAGAGACCCAGTACTTC
CASSGAGQGPETQYF
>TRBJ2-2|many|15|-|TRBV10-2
TGCGCCAGCAGTGGTTGGGGCGAAGACACCGGGGAGCTGTTTTTT
CASSGWGEDTGELFF
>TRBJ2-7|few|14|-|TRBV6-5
TGTGCCAGCAGTTGGGGGACTTCAACCTACGAGCAGTACTTC
CASSWGTSTYEQYF
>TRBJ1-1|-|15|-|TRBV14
TGTGCCAGCAGCCAAGTATGGGGAAGCGGCACTGAAGCTTTCTTT
CASSQVWGSGTEAFF
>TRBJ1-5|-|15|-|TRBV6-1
TGTGCCAGCAGTGAAGCAGGGAATAGCAATCAGCCCCAGCATTTT
CASSEAGNSNQPQHF
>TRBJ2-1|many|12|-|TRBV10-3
TGTGCCACGCGGGACTTGTACAATGAGCAGTTCTTC
CATRDLYNEQFF
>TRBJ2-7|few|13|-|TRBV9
TGTGCCAGCAGCGTAGATCAGGGTGGCGAGCAGTACTTC
CASSVDQGGEQYF
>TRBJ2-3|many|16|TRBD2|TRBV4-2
TGTGCCAGCAGCCAGAGACTAGCGGGGATCACAGATACGCAGTATTTT
CASSQRLAGITDTQYF
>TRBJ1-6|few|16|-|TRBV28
TGTGCCAGCAGCGAACCCGGGAGGTTCCATAATTCACCCCTCCACTTT
CASSEPGRFHNSPLHF
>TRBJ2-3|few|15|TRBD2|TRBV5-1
TGCGCCAGCAGCTATAGCGGGACAACCACAGATACGCAGTATTTT
CASSYSGTTTDTQYF
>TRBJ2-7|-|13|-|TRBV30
TGTGCCTGGAGTCCGGGAAACTCCTACGAGCAGTACTTC
CAWSPGNSYEQYF
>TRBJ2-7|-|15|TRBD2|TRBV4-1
TGCGCCAGCAGCCAATCTAGCGGGAGTGAGACGAAGCAGTACTTC
CASSQSSGSETKQYF
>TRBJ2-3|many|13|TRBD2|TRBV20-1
TGCAGTGCCACGGGAGGTGTGGAAGATACGCAGTATTTT
CSATGGVEDTQYF
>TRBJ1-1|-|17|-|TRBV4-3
TGCGCCAGCAGCCAGGACAGCATTGAGGGAACCTACACTGAAGCTTTCTTT
CASSQDSIEGTYTEAFF
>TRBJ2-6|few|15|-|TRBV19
TGTGCCAGTAGTGAGATCAGCTCTGGGGCCAACGTCCTGACTTTC
CASSEISSGANVLTF
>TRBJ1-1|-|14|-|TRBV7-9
TGTGCCAGCAGCTTAGCGAACCGAGTTGGTGAAGCTTTCTTT
CASSLANRVGEAFF
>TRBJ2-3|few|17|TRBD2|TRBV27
TGTGCCAGCAGTCCATCAGAGACTAGCGGGAACACAGATACGCAGTATTTT
CASSPSETSGNTDTQYF
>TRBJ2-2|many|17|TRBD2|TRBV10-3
TGTGCCATTCATGCACCGGGGGGTATGAGCGGCACCGGGGAGCTGTTTTTT
CAIHAPGGMSGTGELFF
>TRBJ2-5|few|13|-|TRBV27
TGTGCCAGCAGCCGCAGGGTCCAAGAGACCCAGTACTTC
CASSRRVQETQYF
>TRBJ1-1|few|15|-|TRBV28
TGTGCCAGCAGTTCCCCCCGAGTAGCGAACACTGAAGCTTTCTTT
CASSSPRVANTEAFF
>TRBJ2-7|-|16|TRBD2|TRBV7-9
TGTGCCAGCAGCTACCCGCTCCTAGCGGGAGTTCACGAGCAGTACTTC
CASSYPLLAGVHEQYF
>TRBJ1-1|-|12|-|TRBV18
TGTGCCAGCTCACCATTATCCCGGGAAGCTTTCTTT
CASSPLSREAFF